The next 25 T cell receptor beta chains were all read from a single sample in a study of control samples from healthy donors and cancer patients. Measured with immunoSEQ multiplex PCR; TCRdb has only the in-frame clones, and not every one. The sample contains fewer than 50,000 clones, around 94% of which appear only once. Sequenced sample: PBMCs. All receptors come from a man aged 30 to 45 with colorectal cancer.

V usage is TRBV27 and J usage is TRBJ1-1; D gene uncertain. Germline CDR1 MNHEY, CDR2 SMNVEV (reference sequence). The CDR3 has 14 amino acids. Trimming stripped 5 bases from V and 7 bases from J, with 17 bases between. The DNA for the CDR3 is TGTGCCAGCAGTCCTAAGTTCGGGCCAATTGAAGCTTTCTTT. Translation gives CASSPKFGPIEAFF.

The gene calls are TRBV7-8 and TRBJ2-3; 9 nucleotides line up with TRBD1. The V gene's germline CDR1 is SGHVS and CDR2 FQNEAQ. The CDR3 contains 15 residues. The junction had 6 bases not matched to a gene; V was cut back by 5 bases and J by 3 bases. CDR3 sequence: CASSRWTGETDTQYF. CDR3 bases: TGTGCCAGCAGCCGCTGGACAGGGGAGACAGATACGCAGTATTTT.

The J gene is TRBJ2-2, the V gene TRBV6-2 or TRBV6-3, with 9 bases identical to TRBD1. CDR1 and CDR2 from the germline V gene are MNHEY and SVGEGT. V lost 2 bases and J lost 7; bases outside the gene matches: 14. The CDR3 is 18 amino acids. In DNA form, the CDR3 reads TGTGCCAGCAGTTACCCGGGTGGGACAGGGCTGTTCGGCGGGGAGCTGTTTTTT. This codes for CASSYPGGTGLFGGELFF.

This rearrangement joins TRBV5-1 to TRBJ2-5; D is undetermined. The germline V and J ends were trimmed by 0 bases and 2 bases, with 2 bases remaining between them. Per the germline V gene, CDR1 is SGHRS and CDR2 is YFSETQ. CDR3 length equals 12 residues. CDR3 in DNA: TGCGCCAGCAGCTTGGGACAAGAGACCCAGTACTTC. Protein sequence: CASSLGQETQYF.

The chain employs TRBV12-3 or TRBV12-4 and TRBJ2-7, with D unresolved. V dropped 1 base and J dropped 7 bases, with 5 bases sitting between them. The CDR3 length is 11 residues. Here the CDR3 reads CASSLGAEQYV. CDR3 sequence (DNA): TGTGCCAGCAGTTTAGGGGCTGAGCAGTACGTC.

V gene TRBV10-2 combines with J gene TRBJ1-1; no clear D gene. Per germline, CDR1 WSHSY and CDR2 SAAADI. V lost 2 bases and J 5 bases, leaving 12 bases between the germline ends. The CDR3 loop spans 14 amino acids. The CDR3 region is CASSERKLGTEAFF. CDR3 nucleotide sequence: TGCGCCAGCAGTGAGCGGAAATTGGGAACTGAAGCTTTCTTT.

The CDR3 nucleotides are TGTGCCATCAGTGAACGGACAGGGGGGGAAAAACTGTTTTTT. Its protein is CAISERTGGEKLFF. The chain combines TRBV10-3 with TRBJ1-4; 10 bases line up with TRBD1. The length of the CDR3 is 14 residues. J was trimmed by 8 bases and V by 3 bases; bases with no gene match: 3. Germline V gives CDR1 ENHRY, CDR2 SYGVKD.

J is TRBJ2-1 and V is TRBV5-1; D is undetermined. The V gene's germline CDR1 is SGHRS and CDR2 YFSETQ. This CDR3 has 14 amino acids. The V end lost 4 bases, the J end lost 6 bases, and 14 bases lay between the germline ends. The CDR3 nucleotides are TGCGCCAGCAGCCCGGGTCCGACCCCCAATGAGCAGTTCTTC. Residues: CASSPGPTPNEQFF.

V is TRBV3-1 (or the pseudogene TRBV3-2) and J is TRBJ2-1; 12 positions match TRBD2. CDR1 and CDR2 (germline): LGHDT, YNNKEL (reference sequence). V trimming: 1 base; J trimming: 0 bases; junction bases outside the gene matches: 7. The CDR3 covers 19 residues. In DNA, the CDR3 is TGTGCCAGCAGCCAAGTACGGGGACTAGCGGGTTTCTCCTACAATGAGCAGTTCTTC. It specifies CASSQVRGLAGFSYNEQFF.

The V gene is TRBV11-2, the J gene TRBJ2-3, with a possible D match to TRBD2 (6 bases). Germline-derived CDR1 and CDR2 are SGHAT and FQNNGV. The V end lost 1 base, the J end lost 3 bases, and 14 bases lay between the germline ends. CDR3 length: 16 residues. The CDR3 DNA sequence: TGTGCCAGCAGCTTAGCGGGGCGGGGATTTACAGATACGCAGTATTTT. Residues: CASSLAGRGFTDTQYF. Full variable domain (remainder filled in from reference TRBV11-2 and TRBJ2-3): EAGVAQSPRYKIIEKRQSVAFWCNPISGHATLYWYQQILGQGPKLLIQFQNNGVVDDSQLPKDRFSAERLKGVDSTLKIQPAKLEDSAVYLCASSLAGRGFTDTQYFGPGTRLTVL.

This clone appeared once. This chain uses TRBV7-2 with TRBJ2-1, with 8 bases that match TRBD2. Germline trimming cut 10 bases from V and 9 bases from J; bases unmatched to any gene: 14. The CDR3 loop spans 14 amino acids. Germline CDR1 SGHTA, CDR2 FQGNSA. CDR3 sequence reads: CATHPGTSVIEQFF. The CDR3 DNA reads TGTGCCACCCACCCCGGGACTAGTGTTATTGAGCAGTTCTTC.

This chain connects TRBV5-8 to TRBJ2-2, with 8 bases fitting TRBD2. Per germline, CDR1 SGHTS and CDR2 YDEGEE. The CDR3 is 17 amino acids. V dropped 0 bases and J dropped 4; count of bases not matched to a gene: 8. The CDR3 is CASSLGLSGGSTGELFF. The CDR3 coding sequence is TGTGCCAGCAGCTTGGGCCTAAGCGGGGGATCCACCGGGGAGCTGTTTTTT.

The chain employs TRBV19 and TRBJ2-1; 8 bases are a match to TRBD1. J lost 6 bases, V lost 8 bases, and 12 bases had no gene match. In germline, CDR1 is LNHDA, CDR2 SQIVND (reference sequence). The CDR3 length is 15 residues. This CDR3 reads CASGFTGGKGNEQFF. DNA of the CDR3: TGTGCCAGTGGCTTTACAGGGGGAAAGGGCAATGAGCAGTTCTTC.

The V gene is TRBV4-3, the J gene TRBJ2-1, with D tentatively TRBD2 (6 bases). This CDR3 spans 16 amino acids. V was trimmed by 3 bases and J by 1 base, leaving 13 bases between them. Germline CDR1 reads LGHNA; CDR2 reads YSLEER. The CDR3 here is CASSQSTSGSYNEQFF. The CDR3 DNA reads TGCGCCAGCAGCCAGTCGACTAGTGGATCCTACAATGAGCAGTTCTTC.

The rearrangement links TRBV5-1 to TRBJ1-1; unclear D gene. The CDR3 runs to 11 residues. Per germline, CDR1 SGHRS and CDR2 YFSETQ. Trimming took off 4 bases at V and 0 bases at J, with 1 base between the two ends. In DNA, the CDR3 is TGCGCCAGCAGCATGAACACTGAAGCTTTCTTT. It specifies CASSMNTEAFF.

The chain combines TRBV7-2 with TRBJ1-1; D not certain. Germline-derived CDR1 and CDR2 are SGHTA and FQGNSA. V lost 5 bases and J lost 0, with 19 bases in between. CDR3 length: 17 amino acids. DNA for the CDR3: TGTGCCAGCAGCCCCAGACTCCTAAGCCCGATGAACACTGAAGCTTTCTTT. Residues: CASSPRLLSPMNTEAFF.

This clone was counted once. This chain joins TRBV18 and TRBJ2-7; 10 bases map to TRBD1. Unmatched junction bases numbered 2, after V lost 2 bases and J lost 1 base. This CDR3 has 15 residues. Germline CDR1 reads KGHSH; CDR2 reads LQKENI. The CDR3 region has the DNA TGTGCCAGCTCACCAGGACAGGGGGAATCCTACGAGCAGTACTTC. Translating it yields CASSPGQGESYEQYF.

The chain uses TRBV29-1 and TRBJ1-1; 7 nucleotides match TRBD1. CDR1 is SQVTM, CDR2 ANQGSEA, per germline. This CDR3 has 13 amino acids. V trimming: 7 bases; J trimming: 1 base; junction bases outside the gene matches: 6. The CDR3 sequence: CSGGDRQNTEAFF. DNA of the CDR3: TGCAGCGGAGGGGACAGACAGAACACTGAAGCTTTCTTT. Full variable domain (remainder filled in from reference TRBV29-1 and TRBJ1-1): SAVISQKPSRDICQRGTSLTIQCQVDSQVTMMFWYRQQPGQSLTLIATANQGSEATYESGFVIDKFPISRPNLTFSTLTVSNMSPEDSSIYLCSGGDRQNTEAFFGQGTRLTVV.

CDR3: CASRSGFGGYTF. CDR3 sequence (DNA): TGTGCCAGCAGGTCAGGGTTTGGTGGCTACACCTTC. The chain carries TRBV6-5 and TRBJ1-2, with D maybe TRBD1 (5 bases). Per germline, CDR1 MNHEY and CDR2 SVGAGI. The CDR3 consists of 12 residues. V was shortened by 6 bases and J by 7 bases, with 12 bases between the two germline ends.

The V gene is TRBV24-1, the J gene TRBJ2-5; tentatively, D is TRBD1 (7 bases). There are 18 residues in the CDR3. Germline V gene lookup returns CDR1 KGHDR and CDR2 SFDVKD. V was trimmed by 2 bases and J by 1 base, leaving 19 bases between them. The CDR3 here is CATSDWRGPRLSQETQYF. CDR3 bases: TGTGCCACCAGTGATTGGAGGGGGCCTAGATTGTCCCAAGAGACCCAGTACTTC.

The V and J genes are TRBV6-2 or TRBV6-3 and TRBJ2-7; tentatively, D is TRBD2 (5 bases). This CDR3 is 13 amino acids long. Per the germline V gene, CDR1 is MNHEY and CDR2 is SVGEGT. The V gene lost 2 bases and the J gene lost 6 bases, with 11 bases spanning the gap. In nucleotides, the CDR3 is TGTGCCAGCAGTTACGGACTGTTCGCCGAGCAGTACTTC. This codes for CASSYGLFAEQYF.

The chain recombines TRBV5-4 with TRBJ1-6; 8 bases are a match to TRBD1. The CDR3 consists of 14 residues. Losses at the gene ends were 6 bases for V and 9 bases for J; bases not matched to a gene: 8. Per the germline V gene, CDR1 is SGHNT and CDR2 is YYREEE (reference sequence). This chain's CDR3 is CASTIGQGVSPLHF. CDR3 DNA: TGTGCCAGCACCATCGGACAGGGAGTTTCACCCCTCCACTTT.

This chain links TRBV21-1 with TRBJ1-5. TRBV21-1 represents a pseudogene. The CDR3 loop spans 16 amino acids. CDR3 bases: TGTGCCAGCAGCAAAGAAGGGCATTTCGGCAATCAGCCCCAGCATTTT. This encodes CASSKEGHFGNQPQHF.

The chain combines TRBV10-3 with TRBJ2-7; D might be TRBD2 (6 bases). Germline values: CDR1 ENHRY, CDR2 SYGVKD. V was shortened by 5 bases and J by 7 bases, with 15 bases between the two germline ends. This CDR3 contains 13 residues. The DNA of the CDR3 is TGTGCCATCAGTAACTCGGGACTCCCGGAGCAGTACGTC. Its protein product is CAISNSGLPEQYV.

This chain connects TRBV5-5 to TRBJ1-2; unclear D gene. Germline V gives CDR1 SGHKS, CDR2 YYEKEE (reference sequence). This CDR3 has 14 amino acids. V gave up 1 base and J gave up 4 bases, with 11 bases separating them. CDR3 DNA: TGTGCCAGCAGCTTGTGGGGATCTCTCTATGGCTACACCTTC. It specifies CASSLWGSLYGYTF.